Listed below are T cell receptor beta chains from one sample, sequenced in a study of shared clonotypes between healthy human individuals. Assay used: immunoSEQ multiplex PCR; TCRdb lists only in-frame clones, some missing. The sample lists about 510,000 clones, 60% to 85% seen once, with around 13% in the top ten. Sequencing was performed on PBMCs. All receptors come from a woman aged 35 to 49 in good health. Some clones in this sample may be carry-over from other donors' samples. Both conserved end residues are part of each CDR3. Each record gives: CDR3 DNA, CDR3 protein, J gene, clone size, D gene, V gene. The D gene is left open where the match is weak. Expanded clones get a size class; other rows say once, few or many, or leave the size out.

cdr3_nt: TGCAGTGCTGAGGGCATCGATGAGCAGTACTTC
cdr3_aa: CSAEGIDEQYF
j_call: TRBJ2-7
clone_size: .
d_call: .
v_call: TRBV20-1

cdr3_nt: TGCGCCAGCAGCCAAGATCCAGCGGGCTCCTACAATGAGCAGTTCTTC
cdr3_aa: CASSQDPAGSYNEQFF
j_call: TRBJ2-1
clone_size: .
d_call: .
v_call: TRBV4-3

cdr3_nt: TGTGCCTGGAGTGGACCCAAAAACATTCAGTACTTC
cdr3_aa: CAWSGPKNIQYF
j_call: TRBJ2-4
clone_size: .
d_call: .
v_call: TRBV30

cdr3_nt: TGTGCCAGCTCACCACAGCGGTCCTACAATGAGCAGTTCTTC
cdr3_aa: CASSPQRSYNEQFF
j_call: TRBJ2-1
clone_size: many
d_call: .
v_call: TRBV18

cdr3_nt: TGTGCCAGCAGTGGAAGGGCCCGCGATCAGCCCCAGCATTTT
cdr3_aa: CASSGRARDQPQHF
j_call: TRBJ1-5
clone_size: .
d_call: .
v_call: TRBV2

cdr3_nt: TGTGCCACCAGCAGAGATCACCCAGGGGGACTCGGTTACAATGAGCAGTTCTTC
cdr3_aa: CATSRDHPGGLGYNEQFF
j_call: TRBJ2-1
clone_size: .
d_call: .
v_call: TRBV15

cdr3_nt: TGTGCCAGCAGTACTCTGGGGGGGTGGGACTCGGACAATGAGCAGTTCTTC
cdr3_aa: CASSTLGGWDSDNEQFF
j_call: TRBJ2-1
clone_size: .
d_call: TRBD2
v_call: TRBV28

cdr3_nt: TGTGCCAGCAGTGGATTACAGGGGGCGGACTATGGCTACACCTTC
cdr3_aa: CASSGLQGADYGYTF
j_call: TRBJ1-2
clone_size: .
d_call: TRBD1
v_call: TRBV27

cdr3_nt: TGTGCCAGCACGGTGGGACCGCGGGACACCGGGGAGCTGTTTTTT
cdr3_aa: CASTVGPRDTGELFF
j_call: TRBJ2-2
clone_size: .
d_call: .
v_call: TRBV9

cdr3_nt: TGTGCCAGCAGCTTAGGTGGGACCCGCCGGGGGACCCAGTACTTC
cdr3_aa: CASSLGGTRRGTQYF
j_call: TRBJ2-5
clone_size: .
d_call: .
v_call: TRBV7-2

cdr3_nt: TGTGCCAGCAAGGCGGGAGGGCACGAGCAGTACTTC
cdr3_aa: CASKAGGHEQYF
j_call: TRBJ2-7
clone_size: .
d_call: TRBD2
v_call: TRBV2

cdr3_nt: TGTGCCAGTAGTATAAGGGTGGAGCTTGAGCAGTTCTTC
cdr3_aa: CASSIRVELEQFF
j_call: TRBJ2-1
clone_size: .
d_call: .
v_call: TRBV19

cdr3_nt: TGTGCCAGCTCACAGGAGGTCAACGGTTCACCCCTCCACTTT
cdr3_aa: CASSQEVNGSPLHF
j_call: TRBJ1-6
clone_size: .
d_call: .
v_call: TRBV6-1

cdr3_nt: TGTGCCAGCAGCTTGGGGGGGACAGAATACGAGCAGTACTTC
cdr3_aa: CASSLGGTEYEQYF
j_call: TRBJ2-7
clone_size: .
d_call: TRBD1
v_call: TRBV5-6

cdr3_nt: TGTGCCAGCAGCTTTAGGAGCTCTGGGGCCAACGTCCTGACTTTC
cdr3_aa: CASSFRSSGANVLTF
j_call: TRBJ2-6
clone_size: .
d_call: .
v_call: TRBV5-4

cdr3_nt: TGCGCCAGCAGCTTGGAAGGACGGTCTGAAAAACTGTTTTTT
cdr3_aa: CASSLEGRSEKLFF
j_call: TRBJ1-4
clone_size: .
d_call: .
v_call: TRBV5-1

cdr3_nt: TGTGCCAGCAGCTTAGGCGGGGGATCGTTCGGCGAGCAGTACTTC
cdr3_aa: CASSLGGGSFGEQYF
j_call: TRBJ2-7
clone_size: .
d_call: TRBD2
v_call: TRBV11-3

cdr3_nt: TGTGCCAGCAGAGGTACAGGCGCCGTCTACGAGCAGTACTTC
cdr3_aa: CASRGTGAVYEQYF
j_call: TRBJ2-7
clone_size: .
d_call: .
v_call: TRBV7-4

cdr3_nt: TGTGCCAGCAGTACTAATCAAGGCGACATTCAGTACTTC
cdr3_aa: CASSTNQGDIQYF
j_call: TRBJ2-4
clone_size: .
d_call: .
v_call: TRBV7-2

cdr3_nt: TGTGCCAGCAGCCCGGGAGTAGGGGGGAGCAATCAGCCCCAGCATTTT
cdr3_aa: CASSPGVGGSNQPQHF
j_call: TRBJ1-5
clone_size: .
d_call: .
v_call: TRBV7-9

cdr3_nt: TGTGCCAGCTCACCACTTAAAATGGGACAGTTCTCTGGAAACACCATATATTTT
cdr3_aa: CASSPLKMGQFSGNTIYF
j_call: TRBJ1-3
clone_size: .
d_call: TRBD1
v_call: TRBV18

cdr3_nt: TGTGCAAGTCGCCCTTCGACAGCGGGGGAGCAGTACTTC
cdr3_aa: CASRPSTAGEQYF
j_call: TRBJ2-7
clone_size: once
d_call: .
v_call: TRBV12-2

cdr3_nt: TGCGCCAGCAGCTGGGGGGCTGGCCAGGATGGCTATGGCTACACCTTC
cdr3_aa: CASSWGAGQDGYGYTF
j_call: TRBJ1-2
clone_size: .
d_call: .
v_call: TRBV5-1

cdr3_nt: TGTGCTAGCAATTTAGCGCAGGGAGAATTGATTAGCAATCAGCCCCAGCATTTT
cdr3_aa: CASNLAQGELISNQPQHF
j_call: TRBJ1-5
clone_size: once
d_call: .
v_call: TRBV7-7

cdr3_nt: TGCGCCAGCATTGCGGAGAACACAGATACGCAGTATTTT
cdr3_aa: CASIAENTDTQYF
j_call: TRBJ2-3
clone_size: .
d_call: .
v_call: TRBV10-1

cdr3_nt: TGCGCCAGCAGCTCCCCGGACCATTACACCGGGGAGCTGTTTTTT
cdr3_aa: CASSSPDHYTGELFF
j_call: TRBJ2-2
clone_size: .
d_call: .
v_call: TRBV5-1

cdr3_nt: TGTGCCAGCAGCCAATCCGGGACAGGCTCATTCTACGAGCAGTACTTC
cdr3_aa: CASSQSGTGSFYEQYF
j_call: TRBJ2-7
clone_size: .
d_call: TRBD1
v_call: TRBV14

cdr3_nt: TGCGCCAGCAGCCTTACAGGGTTCGGGGAGCTGTTTTTT
cdr3_aa: CASSLTGFGELFF
j_call: TRBJ2-2
clone_size: .
d_call: .
v_call: TRBV4-1

cdr3_nt: TGTGCCAGCAGCCCGAGTTTCGGGGAGAATCAGCCCCAGCATTTT
cdr3_aa: CASSPSFGENQPQHF
j_call: TRBJ1-5
clone_size: .
d_call: .
v_call: TRBV5-6

cdr3_nt: TGTGCCTGGAGCGGGACGGCTTATAATTCACCCCTCCACTTT
cdr3_aa: CAWSGTAYNSPLHF
j_call: TRBJ1-6
clone_size: .
d_call: .
v_call: TRBV30

cdr3_nt: TGTGCCAGCTCACCACGGGAACTGGGGGACACTGAAGCTTTCTTT
cdr3_aa: CASSPRELGDTEAFF
j_call: TRBJ1-1
clone_size: .
d_call: .
v_call: TRBV18

cdr3_nt: TGCAGCGTTGATAGAGGGATCGGCACTGAAGCTTTCTTT
cdr3_aa: CSVDRGIGTEAFF
j_call: TRBJ1-1
clone_size: .
d_call: .
v_call: TRBV29-1

cdr3_nt: TGTGCCAGTAGTAGCGGGAGAGGTTACGAGCAGTACTTC
cdr3_aa: CASSSGRGYEQYF
j_call: TRBJ2-7
clone_size: .
d_call: TRBD2
v_call: TRBV19

cdr3_nt: TGTGCCAGCAGCCAAGAGAGGCAGCGGGAGGGCTACGAGCGGGAGTCTTATGAGCAGTTCTTC
cdr3_aa: CASSQERQREGYERESYEQFF
j_call: TRBJ2-1
clone_size: many
d_call: TRBD2
v_call: TRBV14

cdr3_nt: TGTGCCAGCTCACCCCAATCACCCATCGGGCCAAGCTCCTACAATGAGCAGTTCTTC
cdr3_aa: CASSPQSPIGPSSYNEQFF
j_call: TRBJ2-1
clone_size: .
d_call: .
v_call: TRBV18

cdr3_nt: TGTGCCACCAAAACTGCAGGGGTTGGCAATCAGCCCCAGCATTTT
cdr3_aa: CATKTAGVGNQPQHF
j_call: TRBJ1-5
clone_size: .
d_call: .
v_call: TRBV15

cdr3_nt: TGTGCCAGCAGCCCCGGGAGGACTAGCGGACGATACAATGAGCAGTTCTTC
cdr3_aa: CASSPGRTSGRYNEQFF
j_call: TRBJ2-1
clone_size: .
d_call: TRBD2
v_call: TRBV14

cdr3_nt: TGTGCCAGTAGTATCCGGATCAATCGGGGCAATCAGCCCCAGCATTTT
cdr3_aa: CASSIRINRGNQPQHF
j_call: TRBJ1-5
clone_size: .
d_call: .
v_call: TRBV19

cdr3_nt: TGTGCCAGCAGCCAAGAACCTCTAGCGACGCTCTACTTC
cdr3_aa: CASSQEPLATLYF
j_call: TRBJ2-7
clone_size: .
d_call: .
v_call: TRBV4-2

cdr3_nt: TGTGCCAGCCGCACGAGGCAGGGAAACACTGAAGCTTTCTTT
cdr3_aa: CASRTRQGNTEAFF
j_call: TRBJ1-1
clone_size: .
d_call: .
v_call: TRBV6-5

cdr3_nt: TGTGCCAGCAGCGTAGTAGGGACAGGGGGCGCTTGGGAGACCCAGTACTTC
cdr3_aa: CASSVVGTGGAWETQYF
j_call: TRBJ2-5
clone_size: once
d_call: TRBD1
v_call: TRBV9